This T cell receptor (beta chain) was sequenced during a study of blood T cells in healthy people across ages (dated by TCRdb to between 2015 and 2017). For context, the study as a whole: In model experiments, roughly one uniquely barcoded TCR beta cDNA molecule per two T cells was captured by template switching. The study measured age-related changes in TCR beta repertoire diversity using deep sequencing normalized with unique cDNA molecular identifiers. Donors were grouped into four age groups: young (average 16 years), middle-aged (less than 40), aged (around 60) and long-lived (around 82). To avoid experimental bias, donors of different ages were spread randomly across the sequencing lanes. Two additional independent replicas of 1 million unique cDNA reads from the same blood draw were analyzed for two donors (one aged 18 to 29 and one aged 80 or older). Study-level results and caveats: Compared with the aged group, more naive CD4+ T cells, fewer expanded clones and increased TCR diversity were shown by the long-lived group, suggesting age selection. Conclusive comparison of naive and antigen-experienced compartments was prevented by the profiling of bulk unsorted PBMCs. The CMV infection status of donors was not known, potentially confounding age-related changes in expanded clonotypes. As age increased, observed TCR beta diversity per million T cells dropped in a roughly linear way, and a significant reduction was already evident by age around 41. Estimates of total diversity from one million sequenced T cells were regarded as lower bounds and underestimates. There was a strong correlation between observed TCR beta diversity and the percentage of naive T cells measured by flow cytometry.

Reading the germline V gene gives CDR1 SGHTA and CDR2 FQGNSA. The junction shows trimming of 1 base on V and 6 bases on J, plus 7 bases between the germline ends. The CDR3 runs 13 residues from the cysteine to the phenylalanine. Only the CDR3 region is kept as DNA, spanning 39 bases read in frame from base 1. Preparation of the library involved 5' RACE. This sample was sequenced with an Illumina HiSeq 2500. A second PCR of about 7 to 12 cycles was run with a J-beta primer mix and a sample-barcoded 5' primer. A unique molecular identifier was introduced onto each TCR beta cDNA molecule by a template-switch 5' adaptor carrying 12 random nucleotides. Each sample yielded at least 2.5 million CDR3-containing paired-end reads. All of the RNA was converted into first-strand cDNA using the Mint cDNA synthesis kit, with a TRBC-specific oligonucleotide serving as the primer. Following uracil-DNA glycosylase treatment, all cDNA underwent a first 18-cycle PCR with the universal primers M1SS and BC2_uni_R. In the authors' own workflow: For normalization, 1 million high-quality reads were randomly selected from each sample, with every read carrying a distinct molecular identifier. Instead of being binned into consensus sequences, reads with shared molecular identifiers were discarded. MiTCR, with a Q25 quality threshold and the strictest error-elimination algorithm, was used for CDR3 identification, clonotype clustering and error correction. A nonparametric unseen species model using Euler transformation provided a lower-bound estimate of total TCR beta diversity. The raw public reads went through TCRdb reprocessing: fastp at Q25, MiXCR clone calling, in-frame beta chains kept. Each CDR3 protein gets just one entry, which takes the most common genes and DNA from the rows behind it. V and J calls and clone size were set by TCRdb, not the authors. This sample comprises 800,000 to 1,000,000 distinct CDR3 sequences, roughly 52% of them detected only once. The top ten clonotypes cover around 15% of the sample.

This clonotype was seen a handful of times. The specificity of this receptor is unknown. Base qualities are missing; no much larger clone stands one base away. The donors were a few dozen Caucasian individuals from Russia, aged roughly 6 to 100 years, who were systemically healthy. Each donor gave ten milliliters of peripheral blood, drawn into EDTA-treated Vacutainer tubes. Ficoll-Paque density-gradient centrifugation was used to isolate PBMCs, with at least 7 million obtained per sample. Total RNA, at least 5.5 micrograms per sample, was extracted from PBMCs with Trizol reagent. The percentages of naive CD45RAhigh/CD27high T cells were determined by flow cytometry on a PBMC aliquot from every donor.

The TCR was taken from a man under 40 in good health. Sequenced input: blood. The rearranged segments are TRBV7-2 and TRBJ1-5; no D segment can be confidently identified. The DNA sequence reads TGTGCCAGCAGCTTAGGGGTGCGTCAGCCCCAGCATTTT. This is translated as CASSLGVRQPQHF.